A single sample gave rise to the 15 T cell receptor beta chains below, sequenced in a study of shared clonotypes between healthy human individuals. Profiling relied on immunoSEQ multiplex PCR, and the TCRdb table lists in-frame clones only, not all of them. The sample lists approximately 1,000,000 clones; about 80% were seen once. Input material: memory CD4+ T cells from PBMCs. Subset denoted: CD45RA-negative fraction. Receptors originate from a man in his late teens or twenties in good health. Some clones in this sample may be carry-over from other donors' samples.

The CDR3 reads CASSLSGPGGNQPQHF. The DNA of the CDR3 is TGTGCCAGCAGTTTGAGCGGGCCCGGCGGCAATCAGCCCCAGCATTTT. The chain carries TRBV28 and TRBJ1-5; D gene unclear. The CDR3 runs to 16 residues. Trimming removed 3 bases at V and 2 bases at J, with 14 bases between. Per germline, CDR1 MDHEN and CDR2 SYDVKM.

For this clone: This CDR3 is also generated by other DNA sequences in the sample. V is TRBV6-1 and J is TRBJ2-7; the D is unclear. The CDR3 sequence is 11 residues long. Trimming pared 3 bases from V and 2 bases from J, leaving 2 bases between. The germline CDR1 and CDR2 sequences are MNHNS and SASEGT. The CDR3 DNA follows: TGTGCCAGCAGTGATCCCTACGAGCAGTACTTC. It codes for CASSDPYEQYF.

V gene TRBV7-2 combines with J gene TRBJ2-2; D gene unclear. CDR1 is SGHTA and CDR2 is FQGNSA in the germline V gene. This CDR3 contains 12 residues. V gave up 0 bases and J gave up 15 bases, with 11 bases separating them. CDR3 nucleotide sequence: TGTGCCAGCAGCTTAGCGCCTACCAAGTTGTTTTTT. Its protein product is CASSLAPTKLFF.

The chain has TRBV28 and TRBJ1-2, with D possibly matching TRBD1 (6 bases). Trimming took off 6 bases at V and 5 bases at J, with 16 bases between the two ends. In germline, CDR1 is MDHEN, CDR2 SYDVKM. This CDR3 has 14 residues. CDR3 sequence reads: CASSRGRGWYGYTF. DNA for the CDR3: TGTGCCAGCAGCAGGGGTAGGGGCTGGTATGGCTACACCTTC.

The chain employs TRBV11-3 and TRBJ2-1; D is uncertain. The germline CDR1 and CDR2 sequences are SGHNT and YENEEA. Trimming cost V 0 bases and J 6 bases, with 12 bases left between them. The CDR3 covers 15 residues. In DNA form, the CDR3 reads TGTGCCAGCAGCTTAGATCTAGATAGCTCCAATGAGCAGTTCTTC. It translates to CASSLDLDSSNEQFF.

Of note for this clone: The same CDR3 is also encoded by other DNA sequences in this sample. V usage is TRBV28 and J usage is TRBJ1-1, with a possible D match to TRBD1 (6 bases). Trimming cost V 2 bases and J 1 base, with 11 bases left between them. Germline loops: CDR1 MDHEN, CDR2 SYDVKM. CDR3 length: 15 amino acids. CDR3: CASSLGGVGNTEAFF. DNA for the CDR3: TGTGCCAGCAGTTTAGGGGGCGTTGGGAACACTGAAGCTTTCTTT.

The rearrangement links TRBV4-3 to TRBJ1-5; 10 nucleotides match TRBD1. V shed 1 base and J 5 bases; nucleotides not matched to a gene: 11. This CDR3 is 18 amino acids long. From germline, CDR1 is LGHNA and CDR2 YSLEER. DNA of the CDR3: TGCGCCAGCAGCCAAGTTATGGGGACAGGGGTTAACGATCAGCCCCAGCATTTT. It codes for CASSQVMGTGVNDQPQHF.

A note on this clone: Since a much larger clone is just one base distant, this may be a read error. This rearrangement joins TRBV30 to TRBJ2-7; 8 positions agree with TRBD2. The J segment lost 1 base and the V segment lost 2 bases, leaving 7 bases of the junction unmatched. CDR1 is GTSNPN, CDR2 SVGIG, per germline (reference sequence). The CDR3 has 15 amino acids. Here the CDR3 reads CAWSPLSSGSYEQYF. In DNA form, the CDR3 reads TGTGCCTGGAGTCCACTTTCTAGCGGGTCCTACGAGCAGTACTTC.

The chain carries TRBV5-1 and TRBJ2-1, with D possibly matching TRBD1 (5 bases). V shed 3 bases and J shed 3 bases, with 22 bases lying between them. The CDR3 totals 18 residues. Germline assignment: CDR1 SGHRS and CDR2 YFSETQ. CDR3 DNA sequence: TGCGCCAGCAGCTACCCTGGCAGGGCCCGCGAAAGCTACAATGAGCAGTTCTTC. It specifies CASSYPGRARESYNEQFF.

The chain links TRBV28 to TRBJ2-5; perhaps TRBD1 as D (6 bases). CDR1 and CDR2 (germline): MDHEN, SYDVKM. Trimming removed 11 bases at V and 5 bases at J, with 15 bases between. The CDR3 is 12 amino acids. CDR3 in amino acids: CALGGTGETQYF. The CDR3 nucleotides read TGTGCCTTAGGGGGTACGGGGGAGACCCAGTACTTC. Full variable domain (missing parts from reference TRBV28 and TRBJ2-5): DVKVTQSSRYLVKRTGEKVFLECVQDMDHENMFWYRQDPGLGLRLIYFSYDVKMKEKGDIPEGYSVSREKKERFSLILESASTNQTSMYLCALGGTGETQYFGPGTRLLVL.

In DNA form, the CDR3 reads TGCGCCAGCAGCTCTTTACAGGGGTCGAGGAACACTGAAGCTTTCTTT. It is translated as CASSSLQGSRNTEAFF. This chain joins TRBV5-1 and TRBJ1-1; TRBD1 matches at 7 bases. The CDR3 has 16 residues. Trimming at V came to 3 bases and at J to 1 base, leaving 9 bases not matched to a gene. Germline V gene data show CDR1 as SGHRS and CDR2 as YFSETQ.

This clone was detected only a few times. The same CDR3 is also encoded by other DNA sequences in this sample. This chain connects TRBV7-9 to TRBJ1-1, with 9 bases matching TRBD1. V shed 3 bases and J 2 bases; nucleotides not matched to a gene: 4. Looked up from germline, CDR1 is SEHNR and CDR2 is FQNEAQ (reference sequence). This CDR3 spans 15 amino acids. CDR3: CASSLETGGNTEAFF. The CDR3 DNA sequence: TGTGCCAGCAGCTTGGAGACAGGGGGAAACACTGAAGCTTTCTTT.

The chain uses TRBV7-2 and TRBJ2-5; tentative D call: TRBD2 (6 bases). Trimming stripped 4 bases from V and 5 bases from J, with 20 bases between. Germline V CDR1 and CDR2: SGHTA, FQGNSA. CDR3 length: 16 residues. The DNA of the CDR3 is TGTGCCAGCAGCTCCCTCCTGACGGGAGCCGGGGAGACCCAGTACTTC. Translation: CASSSLLTGAGETQYF.

About this clone itself: Germline and junction disagree at one end, which may indicate a read error. The chain is built from TRBV15 and TRBJ1-1; no definite D call. Germline V lookup: CDR1 LNHNV, CDR2 YYDKDF (reference sequence). The CDR3 sequence is 15 residues long. The CDR3 spells CATSGEIEGNTEAFF. The CDR3 DNA reads as TGTGCCACCAGCGGAGAGATAGAGGGGAACACTGAAGCTTTCTTT.

The sample holds a few counts of this clone. The chain combines TRBV28 with TRBJ1-4; TRBD1 is a possible D gene (5 bases). The CDR3 extends over 13 amino acids. Germline lookup yields CDR1 MDHEN and CDR2 SYDVKM. Deletions cut 2 bases from V and 15 bases from J, with 16 bases between. CDR3: CASSLDGARSLFF. The CDR3 coding sequence is TGTGCCAGCAGTTTAGACGGGGCCCGATCTTTGTTTTTT.